This entry lists 17 T cell receptor beta chains sequenced from one sample in a study of blood T cells in healthy people across ages. The use of a sample-barcoded 5' primer and a J-beta primer mix characterized a second PCR of roughly 6 to 11 cycles. MiXCR was run by TCRdb on the 5' RACE reads, yielding one entry per CDR3 protein. The sample has some 1,000,000 distinct CDR3 sequences; 20% to 25% are singletons. The sample was also linked to a second study, of T cells of mothers and their children.

Input material: blood. These receptors were taken from a girl aged 2 to 10 in good health.

The V and J genes are TRBV3-1 and TRBJ2-5; 12 bases fit TRBD2. The DNA end is more similar to TRBJ2-1, so the J call may be wrong. Germline V lookup: CDR1 LGHDT, CDR2 YNNKEL (reference sequence). The CDR3 consists of 16 residues. The CDR3 loop reads CASSQVPLAGGHEQFF. The CDR3 coding sequence is TGTGCCAGCAGCCAAGTCCCACTAGCGGGGGGCCATGAGCAGTTCTTC.

The chain joins TRBV29-1 to TRBJ2-7; TRBD1 aligns across 10 bases. The CDR3 consists of 14 residues. Germline CDR1 reads SQVTM; CDR2 reads ANQGSEA. The ends lost 3 bases at V and 5 bases at J; junction bases unmatched: 7. Here the CDR3 reads CSVDLRDRGDEQYF. CDR3 DNA sequence: TGCAGCGTTGATTTGCGGGACAGGGGAGACGAGCAGTACTTC.

This clonotype was found a few times. The J gene is TRBJ2-6, the V gene TRBV4-2, with 9 positions matching TRBD2. Trimming removed 0 bases from V and 4 bases from J; junction bases left unmatched: 7. The CDR3 totals 18 residues. CDR1 is LGHNA, CDR2 YNFKEQ, per germline. The CDR3 coding sequence is TGTGCCAGCAGCCAAGATTATCTAGCGGGGCCCGGGGCCAACGTCCTGACTTTC. It specifies CASSQDYLAGPGANVLTF.

In its sample, this clonotype was seen a few times. The V call is TRBV6-2 or TRBV6-3, the J call TRBJ1-1; a weak D match, TRBD1 (6 bases). V lost 1 base and J 4 bases, leaving 10 bases between the germline ends. Germline V gives CDR1 MNHEY, CDR2 SVGEGT. This CDR3 spans 14 amino acids. The CDR3 reads CASSYYTGITEAFF. In DNA, the CDR3 is TGTGCCAGCAGTTACTATACAGGGATCACTGAAGCTTTCTTT.

In this sample, this clonotype turned up once. The chain is built from TRBV3-1 and TRBJ2-4, with D possibly being TRBD1 or TRBD2 (6 bases each). CDR1 and CDR2 from the germline V gene are LGHDT and YNNKEL (reference sequence). Trimming stripped 4 bases from V and 5 bases from J, with 15 bases between. The CDR3 length is 15 residues. As DNA, the CDR3 is TGTGCCAGCAGCCCACGGGGGCAAGAGGAAAACATTCAGTACTTC. It codes for CASSPRGQEENIQYF.

The rearrangement joins TRBV10-3 to TRBJ2-7, with D perhaps matching TRBD1 (5 bases). V lost 8 bases to trimming and J lost 1 base, with 12 bases between them. This CDR3 comprises 13 residues. Germline V gene data show CDR1 as ENHRY and CDR2 as SYGVKD. The CDR3 here is CAIGFDSSYEQYF. CDR3 coding DNA: TGTGCCATCGGTTTTGACAGTTCCTACGAGCAGTACTTC.

On this clonotype itself: At one end, the junction sequence differs from germline, possibly due to a read error. The V and J genes are TRBV12-3 or TRBV12-4 and TRBJ2-3, with 8 bases fitting TRBD2. The CDR3 extends over 14 amino acids. As DNA, the CDR3 is TGTGCCAGCAGTTTGCGAGCGGGGGTAGATACGCAATATTTT. Protein: CASSLRAGVDTQYF.

The CDR3 DNA reads TGTGCCAGCAGTTTTAGTCTACAGGGGGCCTATGGCTACACCTTC. This gives the protein CASSFSLQGAYGYTF. The V gene is TRBV28, the J gene TRBJ1-2; 9 bases fit TRBD1. The CDR3 is 15 amino acids. Germline CDR1 reads MDHEN; CDR2 reads SYDVKM. V lost 3 bases to trimming and J lost 4 bases; unmatched junction nucleotides: 6.

With respect to this clonotype: The junction and the germline gene differ at one end; a read error may be behind it. The rearrangement uses TRBV27 and TRBJ2-7; no definite D call. The CDR3 sequence is 14 residues long. Germline assignment: CDR1 MNHEY and CDR2 SMNVEV (reference sequence). The CDR3 DNA follows: TGTGCCAGCAGTCCGAGCTTAAGGTCCTACGAGCAGTACTTT. This translates into CASSPSLRSYEQYF.

The sample holds a few counts of this clonotype. This sequence joins TRBV4-1 and TRBJ1-2; D unresolved. Trimming pared 2 bases from V and 5 bases from J, leaving 12 bases between. Germline CDR1 reads MGHRA; CDR2 reads YSYEKL. The CDR3 runs 14 residues. The CDR3 sequence: CASSQPQFRYGYTF. The CDR3 nucleotides read TGCGCCAGCAGCCAACCCCAGTTTAGATATGGCTACACCTTC.

V is TRBV7-2 and J is TRBJ1-2; D possibly corresponds to TRBD1 (5 bases). The CDR3 runs to 13 residues. V was shortened by 5 bases and J by 8 bases, with 15 bases between the two germline ends. From germline, CDR1 is SGHTA and CDR2 FQGNSA. In DNA form, the CDR3 reads TGTGCCAGCAGCCCTCGGGACCCACGGGGCTACACCTTC. Its translation is CASSPRDPRGYTF.

This clonotype was counted a few times. The chain has TRBV6-1 and TRBJ2-5; D uncertain. V dropped 0 bases and J dropped 4 bases, with 9 bases sitting between them. Germline V gene sequence: CDR1 MNHNS, CDR2 SASEGT. This CDR3 region has 14 residues. The CDR3 spells CASSEARVGETQYF. DNA for the CDR3: TGTGCCAGCAGTGAAGCAAGGGTAGGAGAGACCCAGTACTTC.

This clonotype has only a few counts. CDR3 coding DNA: TGTGCCAGCAGCTTCCGCGGGCCGTGGGAGGCCCAGTACTTC. The encoded protein is CASSFRGPWEAQYF. This rearrangement joins TRBV7-2 to TRBJ2-5, with a weak D call TRBD2 (6 bases). This CDR3 has 14 amino acids. Trimming shortened V by 3 bases and J by 9 bases, and 17 bases separated the two germline ends. Germline CDR1 is SGHTA and CDR2 is FQGNSA.

Here the CDR3 DNA reads TGTGCCAGCAGCTTAGTGGACGGCGGGAGGGGCCACAATGAGCAGTTCTTC. Encoded protein: CASSLVDGGRGHNEQFF. The rearrangement links TRBV7-9 to TRBJ2-1; 9 nucleotides line up with TRBD2. There are 17 residues in the CDR3. CDR1 and CDR2 from the germline V gene are SEHNR and FQNEAQ (reference sequence). V lost 1 base and J lost 5; bases outside the gene matches: 9.

The V gene is TRBV7-9, the J gene TRBJ1-4; 9 bases are shared with TRBD1. CDR1 and CDR2 from the germline V gene are SEHNR and FQNEAQ (reference sequence). The CDR3 loop spans 15 amino acids. With V trimmed by 5 bases and J by 5 bases, 6 bases remained unmatched. CDR3 in amino acids: CASSTSDRGNEKLFF. For the CDR3, the DNA is TGTGCCAGCAGCACATCTGACAGGGGGAATGAAAAACTGTTTTTT.

The chain couples TRBV4-3 to TRBJ1-2; D ambiguous. From germline, CDR1 is LGHNA and CDR2 YSLEER. The CDR3 has 15 amino acids. The V end was cut by 1 base, the J end by 0 bases, with 9 bases between. CDR3 amino acids: CASSQVRRTNYGYTF. CDR3 in DNA: TGCGCCAGCAGCCAAGTAAGGAGAACTAACTATGGCTACACCTTC.

The gene calls are TRBV20-1 and TRBJ2-5; TRBD1 might be the D (5 bases). CDR3 size: 14 residues. Germline loops: CDR1 DFQATT, CDR2 SNEGSKA (reference sequence). V shed 0 bases and J shed 5 bases, with 13 bases lying between them. The CDR3 loop is CSARDYRLMETQYF. CDR3 bases: TGCAGTGCTAGAGATTACAGGCTTATGGAGACCCAGTACTTC.